This is a list of T cell receptor beta chains from one sample in a study of cytomegalovirus exposure and HLA in healthy donors. Profiling relied on immunoSEQ multiplex PCR, and the TCRdb table lists in-frame clones only, not all of them. This repertoire shows approximately 190,000 clones, more than 65% found once; its top ten account for 13%. The sequencing sample was made of PBMCs. These receptors were taken from a woman in her twenties or thirties in good health and CMV-seropositive. Each CDR3 is given without its conserved first and last residue.

v_gene	j_gene	CDR3aa
TRBV7-9	TRBJ2-1	ASSRTSGSRRDEQF
TRBV5-1	TRBJ2-7	ASSPLRRIRSYEQY
TRBV18	TRBJ1-1	ASSRQDTEAF
TRBV18	TRBJ1-1	ASSPIGQGNTEAF
TRBV7-9	TRBJ2-1	ASSVDSIYNEQF
TRBV5-1	TRBJ2-5	ASSAGSGMETQY
TRBV28	TRBJ2-1	ASSSGGRNEQF
TRBV6-1	TRBJ2-2	ASSVDREDGELF
TRBV6-5	TRBJ1-2	ASTSQGANYGYT
TRBV15	TRBJ2-7	ATSNHQGTYEQY
TRBV7-9	TRBJ2-7	ASSLARTGTGNHEQY
TRBV6-5	TRBJ2-1	ASSYLVEPAEQF
TRBV27	TRBJ1-1	ASNRPAGFTEAF
TRBV2	TRBJ2-1	ASKGLGGNEQF
TRBV2	TRBJ1-1	ATRRDREKAF
TRBV28	TRBJ2-1	ASRLRGSEQF
TRBV6-5	TRBJ2-7	ASSYDQVTYEQY
TRBV5-1	TRBJ1-2	ASSLVTDYGYT
TRBV6-5	TRBJ1-2	ASSYGRVGYT
TRBV2	TRBJ2-7	ASTARLAHYEQY
TRBV2	TRBJ2-7	ASRRGYEQY
TRBV7-8	TRBJ2-7	ASSARLGGSYEQY
TRBV29-1	TRBJ2-2	SVRGSRDTGELF
TRBV19	TRBJ2-7	ASSSRREPYEQY
TRBV19	TRBJ2-1	ASNNPGLAGSSYNEQF
TRBV19	TRBJ2-5	ASSNGAGGFMETQY
TRBV11-2	TRBJ2-1	ASSLSLAGEGEQF
TRBV11-2	TRBJ1-2	ASSLEFLGTGGYT
TRBV27	TRBJ2-5	ASTILAGEGTQY
TRBV5-4	TRBJ1-3	ASSLDRGISGNTIY
TRBV2	TRBJ1-1	ASRVGPNTEAF
TRBV18	TRBJ2-7	ASSPNNYEQY
TRBV5-4	TRBJ1-2	ASSSTAGQGTNGYT
TRBV4-1	TRBJ1-3	ASSPDPRVTIY
TRBV9	TRBJ2-1	ASSIASGRGSEQF
TRBV4-1	TRBJ2-5	ASSQGLQETQY
TRBV5-1	TRBJ1-1	ASRNREGSTEAF
TRBV15	TRBJ2-2	ATSRDRPSGGLGELF
TRBV27	TRBJ2-1	ASSSTSAPSGSNEQF
TRBV6-1	TRBJ1-5	ASSVRPGGNQPQH
TRBV2	TRBJ2-3	ASSSRRSTDTQY
TRBV4-1	TRBJ1-4	ASSQIDSSTNEKLF
TRBV5-1	TRBJ2-5	ASSLNLGQGQETQY
TRBV10-3	TRBJ2-3	AITAGLSDTQY
TRBV7-9	TRBJ2-6	ASSLGRTTSGANVLT
TRBV4-1	TRBJ1-2	ASSPAQETTHGYT
TRBV5-4	TRBJ1-1	ASSAQGWPEAF
TRBV5-1	TRBJ2-7	ASSLNPQSDEQY
TRBV20-1	TRBJ1-4	SARTLEKLF
TRBV29-1	TRBJ1-1	SVRSRGGRSGTEAF